The rows below give T cell receptor beta chains drawn from one sample of a study of technical replicates of blood from several donors. TCRdb keeps only in-frame clones here, not all; method: immunoSEQ multiplex PCR. The data contain approximately 73,000 clones, 92% of them singletons. The source material was T cells isolated from PBMCs. The receptor source for this set is a human donor in good health. CDR3s include the opening cysteine and the closing phenylalanine or tryptophan. D genes are given only for firm matches. Rows may omit the clone size; those that give it use once, few, many or a size class.

clone_size: NA; j_call: TRBJ2-7; d_call: TRBD1; v_call: TRBV7-8; cdr3_aa: CASSLGTGVYEQYF; cdr3_nt: TGTGCCAGCAGCTTAGGGACAGGGGTTTACGAGCAGTACTTC
clone_size: NA; j_call: TRBJ2-5; d_call: NA; v_call: TRBV1; cdr3_aa: CTSSQASGQETQYF; cdr3_nt: TGCACCAGCAGCCAAGCAAGCGGTCAAGAGACCCAGTACTTC
clone_size: NA; j_call: TRBJ2-2; d_call: TRBD2; v_call: TRBV7-7; cdr3_aa: CASSLAGGGGELFF; cdr3_nt: TGTGCTAGCAGCCTAGCGGGAGGAGGCGGGGAGCTGTTTTTT
clone_size: NA; j_call: TRBJ1-4; d_call: TRBD1; v_call: TRBV4-1; cdr3_aa: CASSPKTGVMATNEKLFF; cdr3_nt: TGCGCCAGCAGCCCTAAGACAGGGGTGATGGCAACTAATGAAAAACTGTTTTTT
clone_size: NA; j_call: TRBJ2-4; d_call: TRBD1; v_call: TRBV5-4; cdr3_aa: CASSWGDRVAKNIQYF; cdr3_nt: TGTGCCAGCAGCTGGGGAGACAGGGTAGCCAAAAACATTCAGTACTTC
clone_size: NA; j_call: TRBJ2-1; d_call: TRBD2; v_call: TRBV5-1; cdr3_aa: CASSWTSGTYNEQFF; cdr3_nt: TGCGCCAGCAGCTGGACTAGCGGGACCTACAATGAGCAGTTCTTC
clone_size: once; j_call: TRBJ2-3; d_call: TRBD2; v_call: TRBV4-2; cdr3_aa: CASSLRTSGTSDTQYF; cdr3_nt: TGTGCCAGCAGCCTTCGGACTAGCGGGACGTCAGATACGCAGTATTTT
clone_size: NA; j_call: TRBJ2-1; d_call: NA; v_call: TRBV9; cdr3_aa: CASSPRDFSYNEQFF; cdr3_nt: TGTGCCAGCAGCCCCCGGGACTTCTCCTACAATGAGCAGTTCTTC
clone_size: once; j_call: TRBJ2-1; d_call: NA; v_call: TRBV6-1; cdr3_aa: CASSEPAGTSYNEQFF; cdr3_nt: TGTGCCAGCAGTGAACCAGCGGGTACCTCCTACAATGAGCAGTTCTTC
clone_size: NA; j_call: TRBJ2-7; d_call: NA; v_call: TRBV11-2; cdr3_aa: CASSHAGRYTYEQYF; cdr3_nt: TGTGCCAGCAGCCACGCGGGACGCTATACCTACGAGCAGTACTTC
clone_size: NA; j_call: TRBJ1-3; d_call: NA; v_call: TRBV30; cdr3_aa: CAWSGGFSGNTIYF; cdr3_nt: TGTGCCTGGAGCGGAGGCTTCTCTGGAAACACCATATATTTT
clone_size: NA; j_call: TRBJ2-3; d_call: NA; v_call: TRBV11-3; cdr3_aa: CASSLFGAVAADTQYF; cdr3_nt: TGTGCCAGCAGCTTATTCGGGGCTGTAGCGGCAGATACGCAGTATTTT
clone_size: NA; j_call: TRBJ1-2; d_call: NA; v_call: TRBV27; cdr3_aa: CASSFSRYRGYTF; cdr3_nt: TGTGCCAGCAGTTTCTCCCGGTACCGCGGCTACACCTTC
clone_size: NA; j_call: TRBJ2-7; d_call: NA; v_call: TRBV9; cdr3_aa: CASSAGGGDAYEQYF; cdr3_nt: TGTGCCAGCAGCGCCGGAGGGGGGGACGCTTACGAGCAGTACTTC
clone_size: NA; j_call: TRBJ2-7; d_call: TRBD2; v_call: TRBV6-5; cdr3_aa: CASSYGGSGYEQYF; cdr3_nt: TGTGCCAGCAGTTACGGCGGGAGTGGGTACGAGCAGTACTTC
clone_size: once; j_call: TRBJ1-1; d_call: NA; v_call: TRBV28; cdr3_aa: CASSVGEDTEAFF; cdr3_nt: TGTGCCAGCAGTGTAGGGGAGGACACTGAAGCTTTCTTT
clone_size: NA; j_call: TRBJ2-7; d_call: TRBD2; v_call: TRBV6-5; cdr3_aa: CASSLTSGLPYEQYF; cdr3_nt: TGTGCCAGCAGTCTTACTAGCGGGCTTCCCTACGAGCAGTACTTC
clone_size: NA; j_call: TRBJ2-5; d_call: TRBD1; v_call: TRBV11-2; cdr3_aa: CASQGWTGMETQYF; cdr3_nt: TGTGCCAGCCAAGGATGGACAGGGATGGAGACCCAGTACTTC
clone_size: few; j_call: TRBJ1-3; d_call: TRBD1; v_call: TRBV4-2; cdr3_aa: CASSRKQGAPGNTIYF; cdr3_nt: TGTGCCAGCAGCCGGAAACAGGGGGCTCCTGGAAACACCATATATTTT
clone_size: NA; j_call: TRBJ1-3; d_call: NA; v_call: TRBV6-5; cdr3_aa: CASVYVDTIYF; cdr3_nt: TGTGCCAGCGTCTATGTGGACACCATATATTTT
clone_size: NA; j_call: TRBJ1-4; d_call: TRBD1; v_call: TRBV4-1; cdr3_aa: CASSRNRGLDEKLFF; cdr3_nt: TGCGCCAGCAGCCGAAACAGGGGACTGGACGAAAAACTGTTTTTT
clone_size: NA; j_call: TRBJ1-3; d_call: TRBD1; v_call: TRBV10-3; cdr3_aa: CAISEKGRGVGNTIYF; cdr3_nt: TGTGCCATCAGTGAGAAAGGCAGGGGGGTTGGAAACACCATATATTTT
clone_size: NA; j_call: TRBJ1-6; d_call: NA; v_call: TRBV4-1; cdr3_aa: CASSQVGGSSYNSPLHF; cdr3_nt: TGCGCCAGCAGCCAAGTCGGCGGAAGCTCCTATAATTCACCCCTCCACTTT
clone_size: NA; j_call: TRBJ1-2; d_call: NA; v_call: TRBV6-5; cdr3_aa: CASSNDRKHYYGYTF; cdr3_nt: TGTGCCAGCAGTAATGACAGGAAGCATTACTATGGCTACACCTTC
clone_size: NA; j_call: TRBJ2-3; d_call: TRBD2; v_call: TRBV6-6; cdr3_aa: CATLAATDTQYF; cdr3_nt: TGTGCCACCCTAGCGGCCACAGATACGCAGTATTTT
clone_size: NA; j_call: TRBJ2-1; d_call: TRBD2; v_call: TRBV18; cdr3_aa: CASSPPGLAGALQFF; cdr3_nt: TGTGCCAGCTCACCTCCGGGACTAGCGGGAGCATTACAGTTCTTC
clone_size: NA; j_call: TRBJ1-5; d_call: NA; v_call: TRBV19; cdr3_aa: CASSIQGDNSNQPQHF; cdr3_nt: TGTGCCAGTAGTATCCAAGGGGACAACAGCAATCAGCCCCAGCATTTT
clone_size: NA; j_call: TRBJ2-5; d_call: TRBD1; v_call: TRBV7-9; cdr3_aa: CASSTGGRRETQYF; cdr3_nt: TGTGCCAGCAGCACAGGGGGCAGAAGGGAGACCCAGTACTTC
clone_size: once; j_call: TRBJ2-1; d_call: NA; v_call: TRBV27; cdr3_aa: CASSLKEEGINEQFF; cdr3_nt: TGTGCCAGCAGTTTGAAGGAGGAGGGGATCAATGAGCAGTTCTTC
clone_size: NA; j_call: TRBJ1-2; d_call: NA; v_call: TRBV7-2; cdr3_aa: CASSLAGVYGYTF; cdr3_nt: TGTGCCAGCAGCTTGGCGGGTGTCTATGGCTACACCTTC
clone_size: once; j_call: TRBJ2-7; d_call: TRBD2; v_call: TRBV30; cdr3_aa: CAWSPAGGPYEQYF; cdr3_nt: TGTGCCTGGAGTCCAGCGGGAGGGCCCTACGAGCAGTACTTC
clone_size: few; j_call: TRBJ1-2; d_call: NA; v_call: TRBV5-1; cdr3_aa: CASSLVGVTSGYTF; cdr3_nt: TGCGCCAGCAGCTTGGTGGGTGTCACTAGTGGCTACACCTTC
clone_size: NA; j_call: TRBJ1-5; d_call: NA; v_call: TRBV6-5; cdr3_aa: CASSPPGGREPQHF; cdr3_nt: TGTGCCAGCAGCCCCCCGGGAGGGAGGGAGCCCCAGCATTTT
clone_size: NA; j_call: TRBJ2-7; d_call: NA; v_call: TRBV18; cdr3_aa: CASSPRTGHYEQYF; cdr3_nt: TGTGCCAGCTCACCACGAACGGGACACTACGAGCAGTACTTC
clone_size: once; j_call: TRBJ2-3; d_call: NA; v_call: TRBV27; cdr3_aa: CASSLSTALYF; cdr3_nt: TGTGCCAGCAGTCTTAGTACCGCCTTGTATTTT
clone_size: few; j_call: TRBJ1-3; d_call: TRBD1; v_call: TRBV5-1; cdr3_aa: CASSQGQSGNTIYF; cdr3_nt: TGCGCCAGCAGCCAGGGACAGAGTGGAAACACCATATATTTT
clone_size: NA; j_call: TRBJ1-1; d_call: NA; v_call: TRBV27; cdr3_aa: CASSFYPGRGTEAFF; cdr3_nt: TGTGCCAGCAGTTTCTACCCAGGGAGGGGCACTGAAGCTTTCTTT
clone_size: NA; j_call: TRBJ2-7; d_call: NA; v_call: TRBV11-3; cdr3_aa: CASTASVLAYEQYF; cdr3_nt: TGTGCCAGCACCGCTAGCGTTCTGGCTTACGAGCAGTACTTC
clone_size: NA; j_call: TRBJ2-2; d_call: NA; v_call: TRBV2; cdr3_aa: CASSEAGAGELFF; cdr3_nt: TGTGCCAGCAGTGAAGCAGGGGCCGGGGAGCTGTTTTTT
clone_size: NA; j_call: TRBJ2-7; d_call: NA; v_call: TRBV13; cdr3_aa: CASSSPGLTEQYF; cdr3_nt: TGTGCCAGCAGCTCCCCGGGACTTACCGAGCAGTACTTC
clone_size: NA; j_call: TRBJ2-7; d_call: TRBD2; v_call: TRBV6-5; cdr3_aa: CASSYRGVAGRYEQYF; cdr3_nt: TGTGCCAGCAGTTACCGCGGTGTAGCGGGAAGGTACGAGCAGTACTTC